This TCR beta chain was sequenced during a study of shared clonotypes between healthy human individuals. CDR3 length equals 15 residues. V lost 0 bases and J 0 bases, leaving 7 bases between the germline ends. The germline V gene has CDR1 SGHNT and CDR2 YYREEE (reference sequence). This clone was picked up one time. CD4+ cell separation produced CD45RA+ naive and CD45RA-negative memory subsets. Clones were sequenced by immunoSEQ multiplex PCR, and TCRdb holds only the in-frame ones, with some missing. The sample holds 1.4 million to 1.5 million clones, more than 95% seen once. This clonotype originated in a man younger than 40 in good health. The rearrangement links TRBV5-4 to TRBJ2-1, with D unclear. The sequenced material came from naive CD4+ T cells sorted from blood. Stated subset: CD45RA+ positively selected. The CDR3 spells CASSLDLSSYNEQFF. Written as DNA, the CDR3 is TGTGCCAGCAGCTTGGACCTTAGCTCCTACAATGAGCAGTTCTTC. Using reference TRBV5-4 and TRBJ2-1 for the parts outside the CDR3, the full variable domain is ETGVTQSPTHLIKTRGQQVTLRCSSQSGHNTVSWYQQALGQGPQFIFQYYREEENGRGNFPPRFSGLQFPNYSSELNVNALELDDSALYLCASSLDLSSYNEQFFGPGTRLTVL.